Listed below are T cell receptor beta chains from one sample, sequenced in a study of blood T cell repertoires in COVID-19. Profiled with immunoSEQ multiplex PCR; TCRdb holds only in-frame clones, not every one. The table shows 250,000 or so clones, with 85% occurring only once. The sample comprised PBMCs or T cells enriched from blood (not recorded which). The receptor source for this set is a woman aged 45-65 years who had been exposed to COVID-19. The CDR3 runs from the conserved cysteine through the conserved F or W. A D gene is named only where the DNA matches it firmly. Size is stated for part of the rows, as once, few or many counts, or as a class when the clone is expanded.

V gene	J gene	D gene	clone size	CDR3 protein	CDR3 DNA
TRBV30	TRBJ2-1	NA	NA	CACSGYNEQFF	TGTGCCTGTTCGGGATACAATGAGCAGTTCTTC
TRBV5-6	TRBJ1-2	NA	NA	CASSLTTGHGYTF	TGTGCCAGCAGCTTGACTACAGGGCATGGCTACACCTTC
TRBV18	TRBJ1-2	NA	NA	CASSPYREYGYTF	TGTGCCAGCTCTCCTTACAGGGAGTATGGCTACACCTTC
TRBV5-4	TRBJ2-3	TRBD2	once	CASRPGTSGFSTDTQYF	TGTGCCAGCAGACCCGGGACTAGCGGCTTTAGCACAGATACGCAGTATTTT
TRBV18	TRBJ2-7	TRBD1	NA	CASSPGTGLYEQYF	TGTGCCAGCTCCCCCGGGACAGGGTTATACGAGCAGTACTTC
TRBV12-5	TRBJ1-2	NA	few	CASGYDRLIRDYGYTF	TGTGCTAGTGGTTACGACAGGCTAATAAGAGACTATGGCTACACCTTC
TRBV6-5	TRBJ2-5	TRBD2	once	CASSTGLAPRETQYF	TGTGCCAGCAGTACCGGACTAGCCCCTCGGGAGACCCAGTACTTC
TRBV29-1	TRBJ1-1	TRBD1	NA	CSVRVGWDRNTEAFF	TGCAGCGTCCGTGTTGGATGGGACAGGAACACTGAAGCTTTCTTT
TRBV7-2	TRBJ1-6	TRBD1	NA	CASSLTPLTGSSYNSPLHF	TGTGCCAGCAGCTTAACTCCCTTGACAGGGTCGTCCTATAATTCACCCCTCCACTTT
TRBV5-8	TRBJ2-4	NA	few	CASSLGTGGKNIQYF	TGTGCCAGCAGCTTGGGAACAGGTGGAAAAAACATTCAGTACTTC
TRBV10-3	TRBJ2-1	TRBD2	NA	CAIRDYPVSSYNEQFF	TGTGCCATCCGGGACTACCCAGTTAGCTCCTACAATGAGCAGTTCTTC
TRBV6-1	TRBJ2-2	TRBD2	NA	CASSGPPGLAAVGGELFF	TGTGCCAGCAGTGGGCCGCCGGGACTAGCTGCCGTTGGCGGGGAGCTGTTTTTT
TRBV2	TRBJ1-2	NA	NA	CASPASQGGYTF	TGTGCCAGTCCGGCCTCCCAGGGGGGCTACACCTTC
TRBV3-1/TRBV3-2	TRBJ1-2	NA	NA	CASSQAQGQNQGGYTF	TGTGCCAGCAGCCAAGCCCAAGGACAGAATCAGGGGGGCTACACCTTC
TRBV2	TRBJ2-7	TRBD1	NA	CASSEETGAYEQYF	TGTGCCAGCAGTGAAGAGACAGGGGCATACGAGCAGTACTTC
TRBV7-9	TRBJ1-2	NA	NA	CASSSTGYGYTF	TGTGCCAGCAGCTCTACAGGCTATGGCTACACCTTC
TRBV11-2	TRBJ2-5	NA	NA	CASSSPPVGAGGETQYF	TGTGCCAGCAGCAGTCCTCCAGTGGGGGCAGGAGGAGAGACCCAGTACTTC
TRBV2	TRBJ2-1	TRBD2	NA	CASNVRRGGYEQFF	TGTGCCAGCAACGTCCGGCGGGGGGGATATGAGCAGTTCTTC
TRBV19	TRBJ1-3	TRBD1	once	CASTKGAVGNTIYF	TGTGCCAGTACTAAGGGGGCCGTTGGAAACACCATATATTTT
TRBV7-9	TRBJ2-7	TRBD1	few	CASSFRTGSYEQYF	TGTGCCAGCAGCTTCAGGACAGGATCATACGAGCAGTACTTC
TRBV5-1	TRBJ1-1	NA	NA	CASRYNWPTNTEAFF	TGCGCCAGCCGCTACAATTGGCCAACGAACACTGAAGCTTTCTTT
TRBV19	TRBJ1-4	NA	NA	CASSATTRGSGEKLFF	TGTGCCAGTAGTGCAACTACTCGGGGTTCGGGCGAAAAACTGTTTTTT
TRBV9	TRBJ1-2	NA	NA	CASSVGPRGGYTF	TGTGCCAGCAGCGTAGGACCCCGCGGGGGCTACACCTTC
TRBV5-5	TRBJ2-6	NA	NA	CASSLPGTGANVLTF	TGTGCCAGCAGCTTGCCAGGGACTGGGGCCAACGTCCTGACTTTC
TRBV4-1	TRBJ1-6	NA	once	CASSQSRIDSPLHF	TGCGCCAGCAGCCAATCACGAATAGATTCACCCCTCCACTTT
TRBV5-5	TRBJ2-3	TRBD2	NA	CASSPPGLAGTDTQYF	TGTGCCAGCAGCCCACCGGGACTAGCGGGCACAGATACGCAGTATTTT
TRBV6-4	TRBJ1-2	TRBD1	NA	CASSTGEVTNGYTF	TGTGCCAGCAGTACAGGGGAAGTGACTAATGGCTACACCTTC
TRBV5-1	TRBJ1-2	TRBD1	NA	CASSSGQGGYGYTF	TGCGCCAGCAGTTCAGGACAGGGGGGTTATGGCTACACCTTC
TRBV15	TRBJ2-7	NA	NA	CATSRDLSGYEQYF	TGTGCCACCAGCAGAGATCTGAGCGGCTACGAGCAGTACTTC
TRBV10-3	TRBJ1-5	NA	NA	CASKRGAGNQPQHF	TGTGCCAGCAAAAGGGGCGCGGGCAATCAGCCCCAGCATTTT
TRBV4-2	TRBJ1-5	NA	NA	CASSQLGAQPQHF	TGTGCCAGCAGCCAACTAGGGGCTCAGCCCCAGCATTTT
TRBV3-1/TRBV3-2	TRBJ2-3	TRBD2	NA	CASSQRERGGPSLDTQYF	TGTGCCAGCAGCCAACGTGAGCGGGGGGGCCCGAGTCTAGATACGCAGTATTTT
TRBV6-1	TRBJ1-5	NA	NA	CASSAGTHLANQPQHF	TGTGCCAGCAGTGCCGGGACTCACCTTGCCAATCAGCCCCAGCATTTT
TRBV10-1	TRBJ2-3	NA	NA	CASSEMASSSQYF	TGCGCCAGCAGTGAGATGGCTAGCAGTTCGCAGTATTTT
TRBV2	TRBJ1-2	NA	NA	CASSRQGYTF	TGTGCCAGCAGTCGACAGGGCTACACCTTC
TRBV28	TRBJ2-2	TRBD1	NA	CASSPWDRANTGELFF	TGTGCCAGCAGCCCTTGGGACAGGGCGAACACCGGGGAGCTGTTTTTT
TRBV5-4	TRBJ2-1	NA	NA	CASSSSRDNEQFF	TGTGCCAGCAGCTCATCCCGGGACAATGAGCAGTTCTTC
TRBV10-1	TRBJ2-1	NA	few	CASSAGSVEQFF	TGCGCCAGCAGCGCCGGGTCGGTTGAGCAGTTCTTC
TRBV7-2	TRBJ1-2	TRBD1	NA	CASSLLGQANGYTF	TGTGCCAGCAGCTTACTGGGACAGGCGAATGGCTACACCTTC
TRBV4-3	TRBJ2-7	TRBD2	many	CASSQEERGGYEQYF	TGCGCCAGCAGCCAAGAGGAGCGGGGGGGCTACGAGCAGTACTTC
TRBV15	TRBJ1-2	TRBD1	NA	CATSRPQGAGGYTF	TGTGCCACCAGCAGGCCTCAGGGGGCTGGTGGCTACACCTTC
TRBV12-3/TRBV12-4	TRBJ1-1	NA	NA	CASSFGGPEAFF	TGTGCCAGCAGTTTTGGGGGCCCTGAAGCTTTCTTT
TRBV5-1	TRBJ1-1	NA	NA	CASSLGTASEAFF	TGCGCCAGCAGCTTGGGGACAGCCTCTGAAGCTTTCTTT
TRBV6-5	TRBJ1-2	NA	NA	CASSNREGYTF	TGTGCCAGCAGCAACAGGGAGGGCTACACCTTC
TRBV19	TRBJ2-2	NA	NA	CASMNVLASGELFF	TGTGCCAGTATGAATGTCCTAGCGTCTGGGGAGCTGTTTTTT
TRBV7-2	TRBJ2-3	TRBD2	NA	CASSLDSGGPTDTQYF	TGTGCCAGCAGCTTAGATAGCGGGGGGCCCACAGATACGCAGTATTTT
TRBV29-1	TRBJ1-2	TRBD1	NA	CSVDPGTDYQGTF	TGCAGCGTTGATCCCGGGACAGACTACCAGGGCACCTTC
TRBV5-1	TRBJ2-5	TRBD2	NA	CASSSSGLASETQYF	TGCGCCAGCAGCTCGTCGGGACTAGCTTCGGAGACCCAGTACTTC
TRBV2	TRBJ2-7	TRBD1	NA	CARGTGAGEQYF	TGTGCCAGAGGGACAGGGGCGGGCGAGCAGTACTTC
TRBV4-3	TRBJ1-2	TRBD1	NA	CASSQENRGYGYTF	TGCGCCAGCAGCCAAGAGAACAGGGGATATGGCTACACCTTC
TRBV25-1	TRBJ1-1	TRBD1	NA	CASSEYSGTDNEAFF	TGTGCCAGCAGTGAATATTCCGGGACAGACAATGAAGCTTTCTTT
TRBV12-3/TRBV12-4	TRBJ1-2	NA	NA	CASRPTGIYGYTF	TGTGCCAGCAGGCCAACAGGAATCTATGGCTACACCTTC
TRBV6-6	TRBJ1-2	TRBD1	NA	CASSFTGGEGYTF	TGTGCCAGCAGTTTTACAGGGGGTGAAGGCTACACCTTC
TRBV11-3	TRBJ1-1	TRBD1	NA	CASSLGDGTARGTEAFF	TGTGCCAGCAGCTTAGGTGATGGTACGGCCAGGGGGACTGAAGCTTTCTTT
TRBV13	TRBJ2-7	TRBD1	NA	CASRGQGRDEQYF	TGTGCCAGCCGGGGACAGGGGAGAGACGAGCAGTACTTC
TRBV11-3	TRBJ2-2	TRBD2	once	CASSRQRGASGELFF	TGTGCCAGCAGCCGACAGCGGGGCGCATCCGGGGAGCTGTTTTTT
TRBV19	TRBJ2-7	TRBD1	NA	CASSRQGSYEQYF	TGTGCCAGTAGCCGACAGGGCTCCTACGAGCAGTACTTC
TRBV11-2	TRBJ2-3	NA	NA	CASSPWWRLNTDTQYF	TGTGCCAGCAGCCCCTGGTGGCGGCTGAACACAGATACGCAGTATTTT
TRBV7-9	TRBJ1-2	NA	NA	CASSRTVNYGYTF	TGTGCCAGCAGCCGGACAGTTAACTATGGCTACACCTTC
TRBV5-1	TRBJ1-1	NA	few	CASSPALGGAEAFF	TGCGCCAGCAGCCCCGCGTTAGGGGGGGCTGAAGCTTTCTTT